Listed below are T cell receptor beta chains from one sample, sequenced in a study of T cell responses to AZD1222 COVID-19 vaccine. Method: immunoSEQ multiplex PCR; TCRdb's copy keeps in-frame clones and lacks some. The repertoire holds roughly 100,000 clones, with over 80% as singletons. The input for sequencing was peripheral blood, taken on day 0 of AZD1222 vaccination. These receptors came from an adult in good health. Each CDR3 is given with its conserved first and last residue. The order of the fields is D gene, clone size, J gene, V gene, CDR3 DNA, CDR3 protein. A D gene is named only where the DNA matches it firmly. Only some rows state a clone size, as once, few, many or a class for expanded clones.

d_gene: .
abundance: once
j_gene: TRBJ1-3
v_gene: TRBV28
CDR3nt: TGTGCCAGCAGTTTGGACGCTGATGGAAACACCATATATTTT
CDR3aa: CASSLDADGNTIYF

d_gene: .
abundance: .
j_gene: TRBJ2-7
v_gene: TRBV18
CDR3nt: TGTGCCAGCTCACCACCGTCGGGGTCGCACGAGCAGTACTTC
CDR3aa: CASSPPSGSHEQYF

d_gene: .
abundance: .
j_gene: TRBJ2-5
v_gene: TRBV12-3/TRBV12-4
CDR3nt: TGTGCCACCCTCCGAACAGAGACCCAGTACTTC
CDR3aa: CATLRTETQYF

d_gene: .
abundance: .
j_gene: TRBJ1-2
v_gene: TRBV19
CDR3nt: TGTGCCAGTACCCCCGGGGGGGAAGGGAACTATGGCTACACCTTC
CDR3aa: CASTPGGEGNYGYTF

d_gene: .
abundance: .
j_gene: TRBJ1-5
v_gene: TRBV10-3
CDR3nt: TGTGCCATCAGTGAGTCGCTTTTAGGGCCCCAGCATTTT
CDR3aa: CAISESLLGPQHF

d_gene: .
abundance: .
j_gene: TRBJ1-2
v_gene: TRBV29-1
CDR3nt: TGCAGCGTTGAAGGAGACGGGAACTATGGCTACACCTTC
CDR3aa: CSVEGDGNYGYTF

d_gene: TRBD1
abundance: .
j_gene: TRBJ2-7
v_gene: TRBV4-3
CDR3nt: TGCGCCAGCAGCCCTGAAGGGACAGGGACCTACGAGCAGTACTTC
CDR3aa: CASSPEGTGTYEQYF

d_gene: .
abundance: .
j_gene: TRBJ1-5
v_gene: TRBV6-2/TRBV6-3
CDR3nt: TGTGCCAGCAGTTACGTTGACAATCAGCCCCAGCATTTT
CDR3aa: CASSYVDNQPQHF

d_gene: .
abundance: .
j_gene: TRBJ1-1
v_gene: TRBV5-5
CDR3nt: TGTGCCAGCAGCTTGGCCGGACAGGAAGCTTTCTTT
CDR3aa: CASSLAGQEAFF

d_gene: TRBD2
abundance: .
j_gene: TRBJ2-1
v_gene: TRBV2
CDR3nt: TGTGCCAGCAGTGAAGCGCTTAGCGGGAGGATAGGAGATGAGCAGTTCTTC
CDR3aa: CASSEALSGRIGDEQFF

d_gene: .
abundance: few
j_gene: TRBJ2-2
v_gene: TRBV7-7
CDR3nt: TGTGCTAGCAGCCCCGGACTGAGCGGGGAGCTGTTTTTT
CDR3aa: CASSPGLSGELFF

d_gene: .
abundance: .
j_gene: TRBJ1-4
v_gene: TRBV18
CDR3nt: TGTGCCAGCTCCCCAGGAGCAACTAATGAAAAACTGTTTTTT
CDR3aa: CASSPGATNEKLFF

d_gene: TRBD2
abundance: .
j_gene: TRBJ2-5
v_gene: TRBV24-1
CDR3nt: TGTGCCACCAGTGACGCCGGGACTAGCGGGACCCAGTACTTC
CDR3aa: CATSDAGTSGTQYF

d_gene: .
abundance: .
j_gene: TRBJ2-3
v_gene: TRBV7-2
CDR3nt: TGTGCCAGCAGCTTGGGGTCGACTAGAACAGATACGCAGTATTTT
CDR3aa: CASSLGSTRTDTQYF

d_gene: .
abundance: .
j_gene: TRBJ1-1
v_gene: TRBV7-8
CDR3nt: TGTGCCAGCAGCTCTCGGGGGGGACTGAACACTGAAGCTTTCTTT
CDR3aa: CASSSRGGLNTEAFF

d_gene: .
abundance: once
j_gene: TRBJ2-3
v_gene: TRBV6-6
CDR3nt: TGTGCCAGCACTACGTGGCTTGCAGATACGCAGTATTTT
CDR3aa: CASTTWLADTQYF

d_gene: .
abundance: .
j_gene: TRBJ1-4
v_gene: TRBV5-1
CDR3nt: TGCGCCAGCAGCTTGGCCGGTGGACAGTCCGAAAAACTGTTTTTT
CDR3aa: CASSLAGGQSEKLFF

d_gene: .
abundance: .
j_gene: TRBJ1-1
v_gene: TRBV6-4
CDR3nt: TGTGCCAGCAGTCAACCAACAGGGAATGAAGCTTTCTTT
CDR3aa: CASSQPTGNEAFF

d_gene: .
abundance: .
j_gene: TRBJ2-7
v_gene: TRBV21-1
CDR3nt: TGTGCCAGCAGCAAAGACAGATACGAGCAGTACTTC
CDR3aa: CASSKDRYEQYF

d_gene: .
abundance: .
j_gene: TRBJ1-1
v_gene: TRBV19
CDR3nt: TGTGCCAGTAGGGGACACCGGAACACTGAAGCTTTCTTT
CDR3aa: CASRGHRNTEAFF

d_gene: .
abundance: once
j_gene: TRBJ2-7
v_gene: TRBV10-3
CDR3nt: TGTGCCATCAGCAGGGGTTACGAGCAGTACTTC
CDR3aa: CAISRGYEQYF

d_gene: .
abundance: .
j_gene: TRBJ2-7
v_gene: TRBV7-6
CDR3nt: TGTGCCAGCAGCTTCTTCCCACTCTACGAGCAGTACTTC
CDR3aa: CASSFFPLYEQYF